The entry below describes one TCR beta chain. Sequencing was performed with immunoSEQ multiplex PCR; in TCRdb, only in-frame clones are kept and a portion is missing. Here the sample spans hundreds of thousands of clones, 75% to 95% being singletons. The sample comes from a study of control samples from healthy donors and cancer patients. CDR1 and CDR2 from the germline V gene are MDHEN and SYDVKM. Deletions cut 0 bases from V and 1 base from J, with 9 bases between. This CDR3 region has 15 residues. The rearrangement uses TRBV28 and TRBJ1-1; D remains unclear. Sequencing was carried out using PBMCs. The TCR sequence derives from a man aged 35 to 55 with head and neck cancer. The CDR3 loop is CASSLWGIQNTEAFF. The CDR3 nucleotides are TGTGCCAGCAGTTTATGGGGGATCCAGAACACTGAAGCTTTCTTT.